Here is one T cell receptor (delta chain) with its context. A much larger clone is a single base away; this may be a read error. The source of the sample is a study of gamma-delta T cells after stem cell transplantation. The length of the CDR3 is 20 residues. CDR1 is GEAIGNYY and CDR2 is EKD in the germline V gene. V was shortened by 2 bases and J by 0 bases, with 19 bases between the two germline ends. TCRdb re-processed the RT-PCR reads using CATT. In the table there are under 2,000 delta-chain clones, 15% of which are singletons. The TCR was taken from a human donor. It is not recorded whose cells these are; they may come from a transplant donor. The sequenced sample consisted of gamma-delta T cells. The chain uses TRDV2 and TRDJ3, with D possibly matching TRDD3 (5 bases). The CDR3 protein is CACDIVYALPSSWDTRQMFF. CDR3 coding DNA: TGTGCCTGTGACATCGTATACGCCCTGCCAAGCTCCTGGGACACCCGACAGATGTTTTTC.